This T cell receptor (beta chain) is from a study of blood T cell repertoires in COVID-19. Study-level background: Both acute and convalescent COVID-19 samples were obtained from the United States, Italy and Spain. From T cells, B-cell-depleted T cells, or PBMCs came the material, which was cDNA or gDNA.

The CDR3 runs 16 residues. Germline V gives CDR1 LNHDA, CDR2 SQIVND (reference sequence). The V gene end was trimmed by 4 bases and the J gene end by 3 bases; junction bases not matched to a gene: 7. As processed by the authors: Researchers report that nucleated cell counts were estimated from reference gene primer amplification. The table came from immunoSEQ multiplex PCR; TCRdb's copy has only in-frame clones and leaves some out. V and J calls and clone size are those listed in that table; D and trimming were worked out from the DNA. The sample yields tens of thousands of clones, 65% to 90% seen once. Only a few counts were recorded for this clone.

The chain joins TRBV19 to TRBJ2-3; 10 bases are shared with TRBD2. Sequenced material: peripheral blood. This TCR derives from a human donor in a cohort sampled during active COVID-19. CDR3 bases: TGTGCCAGTAGTACTAGCGGGAGTTGGGGGACAGATACGCAGTATTTT. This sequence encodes CASSTSGSWGTDTQYF.